This entry lists 17 T cell receptor beta chains sequenced from one sample in a study of T cell repertoires in cytomegalovirus infection (dated by TCRdb to the late 2010s). These reads were obtained on an Illumina HiSeq 1500. TCRdb handled the public reads itself, with Q25 trimming in fastp and clone calling in MiXCR, and kept productive beta chains. Every CDR3 protein is listed once, alongside the most common genes and DNA of its rows. This sample has 250,000 to 300,000 distinct CDR3 sequences in its table, and approximately 15% of those were observed once. The ten largest make up less than 60% of the sample. Sequencing was carried out using CD8+ T cells from PBMCs. Every receptor here comes from a human donor in good health (CMV status not recorded). Some clones in this sample may be carry-over from other donors' samples.

The chain uses TRBV29-1 and TRBJ2-1, with D tentatively TRBD1 (5 bases). CDR1 and CDR2 from the germline V gene are SQVTM and ANQGSEA. V lost 2 bases to trimming and J lost 1 base, with 12 bases between them. CDR3 length: 15 amino acids. DNA for the CDR3: TGCAGCGTTGAAAACGACAAGGGGTCCTACAATGAGCAGTTCTTC. Protein product: CSVENDKGSYNEQFF.

As concerns this clonotype: Just one base apart from a much larger clone, this may be a read error. The V and J genes are TRBV7-2 and TRBJ1-5; TRBD1 matches at 7 bases. In germline, CDR1 is SGHTA, CDR2 FQGNSA. CDR3 length: 19 residues. For the CDR3, the DNA is TGTGCCAGCAGCTTGGTAGGCTCTTTGGCAGGGGGTAGCAATCAGACCCAGCATTTT. This sequence encodes CASSLVGSLAGGSNQTQHF. Together with reference TRBV7-2 and TRBJ1-5, the CDR3 gives the full variable domain: GAGVSQSPSNKVTEKGKDVELRCDPISGHTALYWYRQSLGQGLEFLIYFQGNSAPDKSGLPSDRFSAERTGGSVSTLTIQRTQQEDSAVYLCASSLVGSLAGGSNQTQHFGDGTRLSIL.

V gene TRBV28 combines with J gene TRBJ2-3; 10 bases fit TRBD1. Germline assignment: CDR1 MDHEN and CDR2 SYDVKM. The J segment lost 3 bases and the V segment lost 6 bases, leaving 6 bases of the junction unmatched. The CDR3 is 15 amino acids. CDR3 amino acids: CASRGDRGITDTQYF. For the CDR3, the DNA is TGTGCCAGCAGGGGGGACAGGGGAATAACAGATACGCAGTATTTT.

The chain combines TRBV7-2 with TRBJ2-7; D possibly uses TRBD1 or TRBD2 (5 bases each). Trimming shortened V by 3 bases and J by 2 bases, and 11 bases separated the two germline ends. CDR1 and CDR2 (germline): SGHTA, FQGNSA. This CDR3 is built from 14 residues. The CDR3 nucleotides are TGTGCCAGCAGCTTTGGGGACGTAGCCTACGAGCAGTACTTC. Its protein is CASSFGDVAYEQYF. The full variable domain, in which reference TRBV7-2 and TRBJ2-7 provide the parts outside the CDR3, is GAGVSQSPSNKVTEKGKDVELRCDPISGHTALYWYRQSLGQGLEFLIYFQGNSAPDKSGLPSDRFSAERTGGSVSTLTIQRTQQEDSAVYLCASSFGDVAYEQYFGPGTRLTVT.

This clonotype was seen at least ten times. This chain links TRBV7-2 with TRBJ1-6; 9 nucleotides align to TRBD1. Trimming removed 5 bases from V and 8 bases from J; junction bases left unmatched: 10. CDR3 length equals 16 residues. Germline V lookup: CDR1 SGHTA, CDR2 FQGNSA. CDR3 bases: TGTGCCAGCAGCCCAGGACAGGGGTTGAATTATTCACCCCTCCACTTT. Translated, it gives CASSPGQGLNYSPLHF.

This clonotype was observed a handful of times. The chain uses TRBV14 and TRBJ2-7; D may be TRBD1 (5 bases). This CDR3 has 15 residues. CDR1 is SGHDN and CDR2 is FVKESK in the germline V gene. V lost 3 bases and J 4 bases, leaving 16 bases between the germline ends. The CDR3 spells CASSQDQGTPYEQYF. CDR3 coding DNA: TGTGCCAGCAGCCAGGACCAGGGCACCCCATACGAGCAGTACTTC.

The chain is built from TRBV2 and TRBJ2-4, with D possibly TRBD2 on 6 matching bases. The CDR3 is made up of 16 amino acids. V was clipped by 7 bases and J by 2 bases, with 18 bases between them. Looked up from germline, CDR1 is SNHLY and CDR2 is FYNNEI. CDR3 region: CASKRQGAGPKNIQYF. CDR3 DNA sequence: TGTGCCAGCAAGAGGCAGGGTGCGGGGCCCAAAAACATTCAGTACTTC. The full variable domain, in which reference TRBV2 and TRBJ2-4 provide the parts outside the CDR3, is EPEVTQTPSHQVTQMGQEVILRCVPISNHLYFYWYRQILGQKVEFLVSFYNNEISEKSEIFDDQFSVERPDGSNFTLKIRSTKLEDSAMYFCASKRQGAGPKNIQYFGAGTRLSVL.

This clonotype was observed many times. This chain joins TRBV7-2 and TRBJ2-5, with unresolved D. The CDR3 has 11 residues. The germline gives CDR1 SGHTA, CDR2 FQGNSA. The V gene lost 3 bases and the J gene lost 5 bases, with 4 bases spanning the gap. CDR3 region: CASSFAETQYF. The CDR3 nucleotides are TGTGCCAGCAGCTTTGCCGAGACCCAGTACTTC. The full variable domain, rest sourced from reference TRBV7-2 and TRBJ2-5, is GAGVSQSPSNKVTEKGKDVELRCDPISGHTALYWYRQSLGQGLEFLIYFQGNSAPDKSGLPSDRFSAERTGGSVSTLTIQRTQQEDSAVYLCASSFAETQYFGPGTRLLVL.

This clonotype was observed a handful of times. The chain combines TRBV6-1 with TRBJ2-6; possible D gene TRBD1, 6 bases. CDR3 length equals 16 residues. The germline V gene encodes CDR1 MNHNS and CDR2 SASEGT. V was cut by 4 bases and J by 1 base, with 11 bases left in between. The CDR3 is CASSARQESGANVLTF. CDR3 bases: TGTGCCAGCAGTGCCAGACAGGAGTCTGGGGCCAACGTCCTGACTTTC.

This clonotype was observed a handful of times. This chain uses TRBV6-5 with TRBJ1-2; D uncertain. Trimming removed 5 bases at V and 0 bases at J, with 4 bases between. From germline, CDR1 is MNHEY and CDR2 SVGAGI. This CDR3 spans 12 amino acids. The CDR3 coding sequence is TGTGCCAGCAGTAGGGCTAACTATGGCTACACCTTC. Amino acids: CASSRANYGYTF.

The J gene is TRBJ2-1, the V gene TRBV7-6; D may be TRBD2 (5 bases). V shed 4 bases and J shed 8 bases, with 18 bases lying between them. Germline V gives CDR1 SGHVS, CDR2 FNYEAQ. The CDR3 contains 15 residues. The CDR3 region is CASSSAGSFFDEQFF. Here the CDR3 DNA reads TGTGCCAGCAGCTCGGCGGGTAGTTTTTTCGATGAGCAGTTCTTC.

This clonotype was observed at least ten times. This chain uses TRBV7-2 with TRBJ1-5; the match to TRBD1 covers 7 bases. Trimming at V came to 10 bases and at J to 1 base, leaving 10 bases not matched to a gene. This CDR3 is built from 15 residues. Germline CDR1 and CDR2: SGHTA and FQGNSA. For the CDR3, the DNA is TGTGCCACCAAGGAGGCAGGGGGGAGCAATCAGCCCCAGCATTTT. Protein sequence: CATKEAGGSNQPQHF.

CDR3 amino acids: CATSRQRLGDTQYF. The CDR3 DNA sequence: TGTGCCACCAGCAGACAAAGGCTCGGCGATACGCAGTATTTT. The chain uses TRBV15 and TRBJ2-3, with D hard to call. V lost 2 bases and J lost 6, with 12 bases in between. The germline V gene has CDR1 LNHNV and CDR2 YYDKDF (reference sequence). This CDR3 comprises 14 residues.

This clonotype was detected ten times or more. The V gene is TRBV7-8, the J gene TRBJ2-5; TRBD1 agrees at 9 bases. V was pared by 3 bases and J by 8 bases, with 7 bases of the junction left unmatched. The germline V gene has CDR1 SGHVS and CDR2 FQNEAQ. This CDR3 is 14 amino acids long. Here the CDR3 reads CASSFGGQGKTQYF. CDR3 in DNA: TGTGCCAGCAGCTTTGGGGGACAGGGAAAAACCCAGTACTTC.

This clonotype was detected ten times or more. This sequence joins TRBV7-2 and TRBJ2-2, with D hard to call. CDR1 and CDR2 (germline): SGHTA, FQGNSA. CDR3 length: 15 amino acids. The V and J ends lost 5 bases and 6 bases respectively, with 16 bases between them. CDR3 coding DNA: TGTGCCAGCAGCCCAACGGGCCTAAGTCCCGGGGAGCTGTTTTTT. Its translation: CASSPTGLSPGELFF.

The J gene is TRBJ1-6, the V gene TRBV6-5; D gene uncertain. The CDR3 has 13 amino acids. V was trimmed by 6 bases and J by 10 bases, leaving 13 bases between them. The germline V gene has CDR1 MNHEY and CDR2 SVGAGI. The CDR3 DNA reads TGTGCCAGCAGCACGGACGGAGGGTCACCCCTCCACTTT. As protein: CASSTDGGSPLHF.

The chain uses TRBV29-1 and TRBJ2-1; D might be TRBD1 (6 bases). Per germline, CDR1 SQVTM and CDR2 ANQGSEA. Trimming stripped 2 bases from V and 7 bases from J, with 12 bases between. There are 13 residues in the CDR3. The CDR3 sequence is CSVETGQSNEQFF. The CDR3 DNA follows: TGCAGCGTTGAAACCGGACAGTCGAATGAGCAGTTCTTC.